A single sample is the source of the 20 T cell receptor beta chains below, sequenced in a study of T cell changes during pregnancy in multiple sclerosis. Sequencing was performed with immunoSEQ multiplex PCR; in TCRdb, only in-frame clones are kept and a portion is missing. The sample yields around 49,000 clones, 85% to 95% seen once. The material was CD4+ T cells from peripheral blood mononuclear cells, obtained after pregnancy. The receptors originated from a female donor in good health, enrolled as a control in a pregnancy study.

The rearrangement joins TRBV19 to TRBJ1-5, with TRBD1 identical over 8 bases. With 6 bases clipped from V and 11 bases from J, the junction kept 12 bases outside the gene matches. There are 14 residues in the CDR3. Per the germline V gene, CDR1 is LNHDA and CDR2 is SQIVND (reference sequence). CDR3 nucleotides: TGTGCCAGTAGGCTTGACAGGGGCGAAGGGGCCCAGCATTTT. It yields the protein CASRLDRGEGAQHF.

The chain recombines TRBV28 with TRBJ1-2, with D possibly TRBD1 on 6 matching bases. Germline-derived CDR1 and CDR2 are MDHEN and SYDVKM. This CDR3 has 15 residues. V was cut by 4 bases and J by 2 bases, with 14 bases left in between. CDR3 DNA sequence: TGTGCCAGCAGTTCACCGGGACAAGGAAACTATGGCTACACCTTC. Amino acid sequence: CASSSPGQGNYGYTF.

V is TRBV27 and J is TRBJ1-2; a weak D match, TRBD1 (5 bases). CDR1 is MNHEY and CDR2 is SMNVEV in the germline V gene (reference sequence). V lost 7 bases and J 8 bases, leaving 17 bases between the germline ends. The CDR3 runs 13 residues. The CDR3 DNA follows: TGTGCCAGCACTTCCGCAGGGCAGCACGGCTACACCTTC. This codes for CASTSAGQHGYTF.

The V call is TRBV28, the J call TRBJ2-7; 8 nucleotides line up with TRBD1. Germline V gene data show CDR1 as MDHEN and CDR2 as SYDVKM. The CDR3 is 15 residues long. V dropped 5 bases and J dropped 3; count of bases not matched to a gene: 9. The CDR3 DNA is TGTGCCAGCAGTATAAACAAGGGGACAGGCTACGAGCAGTACTTC. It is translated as CASSINKGTGYEQYF.

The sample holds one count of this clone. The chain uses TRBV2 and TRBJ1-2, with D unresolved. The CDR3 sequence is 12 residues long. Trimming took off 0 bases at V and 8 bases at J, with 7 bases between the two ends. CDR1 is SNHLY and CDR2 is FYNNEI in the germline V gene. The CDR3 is CASSEAGGGYTF. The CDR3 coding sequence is TGTGCCAGCAGTGAAGCGGGCGGGGGCTACACCTTC.

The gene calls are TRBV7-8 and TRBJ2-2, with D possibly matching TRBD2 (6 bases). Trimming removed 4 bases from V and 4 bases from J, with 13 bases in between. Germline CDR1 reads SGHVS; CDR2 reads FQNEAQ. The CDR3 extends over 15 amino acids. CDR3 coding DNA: TGTGCCAGCAGCTCCCGGGAGCTAGCCACCGGGGAGCTGTTTTTT. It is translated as CASSSRELATGELFF.

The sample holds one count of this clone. The CDR3 loop is CASRFDTSNTEAFF. The CDR3 DNA sequence: TGTGCCAGCAGATTCGACACCTCGAACACTGAAGCTTTCTTT. V and J are TRBV2 and TRBJ1-1; D remains unclear. The ends were cut back, 6 bases at V and 1 base at J, with 12 bases in the middle. The length of the CDR3 is 14 residues. CDR1 and CDR2 (germline): SNHLY, FYNNEI.

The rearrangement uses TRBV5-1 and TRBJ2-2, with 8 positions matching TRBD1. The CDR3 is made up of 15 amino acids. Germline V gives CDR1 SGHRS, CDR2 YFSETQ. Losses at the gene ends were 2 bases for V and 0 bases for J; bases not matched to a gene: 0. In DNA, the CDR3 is TGCGCCAGCAGCTTACAGGGGGCGAACACCGGGGAGCTGTTTTTT. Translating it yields CASSLQGANTGELFF.

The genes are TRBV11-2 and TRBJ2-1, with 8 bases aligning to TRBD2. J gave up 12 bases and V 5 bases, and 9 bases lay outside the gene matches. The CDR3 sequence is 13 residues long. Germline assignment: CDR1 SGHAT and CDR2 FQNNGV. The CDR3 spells CASSQQRESRQFF. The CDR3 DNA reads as TGTGCCAGCAGCCAGCAGCGGGAGTCACGGCAGTTCTTC. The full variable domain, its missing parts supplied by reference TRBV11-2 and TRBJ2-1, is EAGVAQSPRYKIIEKRQSVAFWCNPISGHATLYWYQQILGQGPKLLIQFQNNGVVDDSQLPKDRFSAERLKGVDSTLKIQPAKLEDSAVYLCASSQQRESRQFFGPGTRLTVL.

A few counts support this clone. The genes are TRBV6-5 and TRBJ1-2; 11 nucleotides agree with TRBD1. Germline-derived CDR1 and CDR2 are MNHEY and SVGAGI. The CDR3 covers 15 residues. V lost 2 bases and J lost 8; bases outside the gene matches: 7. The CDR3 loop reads CASSYVGQGASGYTF. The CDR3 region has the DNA TGTGCCAGCAGTTACGTTGGACAGGGGGCGAGCGGCTACACCTTC.

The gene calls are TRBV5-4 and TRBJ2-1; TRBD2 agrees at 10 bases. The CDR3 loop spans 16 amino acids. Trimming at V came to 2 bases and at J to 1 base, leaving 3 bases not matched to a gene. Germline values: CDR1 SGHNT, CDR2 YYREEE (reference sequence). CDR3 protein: CASSFSGGNSYNEQFF. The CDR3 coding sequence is TGTGCCAGCAGCTTTAGCGGGGGGAATTCCTACAATGAGCAGTTCTTC.

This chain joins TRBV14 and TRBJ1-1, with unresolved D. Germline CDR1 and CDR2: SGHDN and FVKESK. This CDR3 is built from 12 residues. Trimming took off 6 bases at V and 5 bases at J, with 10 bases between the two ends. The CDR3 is CASRKLETEAFF. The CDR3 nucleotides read TGTGCCAGCAGAAAGCTCGAGACTGAAGCTTTCTTT.

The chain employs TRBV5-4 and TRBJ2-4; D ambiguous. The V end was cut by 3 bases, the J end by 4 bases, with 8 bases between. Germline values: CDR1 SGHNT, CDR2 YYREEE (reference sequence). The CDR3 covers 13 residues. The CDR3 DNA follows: TGTGCCAGCAGCTCCACAGCAAAAAACATTCAGTACTTC. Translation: CASSSTAKNIQYF.

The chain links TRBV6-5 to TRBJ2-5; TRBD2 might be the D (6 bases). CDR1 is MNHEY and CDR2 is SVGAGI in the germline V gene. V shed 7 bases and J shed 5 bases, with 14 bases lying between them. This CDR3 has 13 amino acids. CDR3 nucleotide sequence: TGTGCCAGCACCAACGCGGGGTCGGAGACCCAGTACTTC. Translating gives CASTNAGSETQYF.

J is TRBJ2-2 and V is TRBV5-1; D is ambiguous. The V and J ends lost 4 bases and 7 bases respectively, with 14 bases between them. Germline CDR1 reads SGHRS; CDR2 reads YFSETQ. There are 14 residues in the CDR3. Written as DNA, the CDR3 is TGCGCCAGCAGCCTGACTGTGTTTGGCGGGGAGCTGTTTTTT. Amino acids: CASSLTVFGGELFF.

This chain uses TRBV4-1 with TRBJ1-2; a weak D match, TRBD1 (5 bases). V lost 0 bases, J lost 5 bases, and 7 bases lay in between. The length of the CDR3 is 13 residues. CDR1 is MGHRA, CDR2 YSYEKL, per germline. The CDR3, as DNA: TGCGCCAGCAGCCAAGAGACAGCTTATGGCTACACCTTC. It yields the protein CASSQETAYGYTF.

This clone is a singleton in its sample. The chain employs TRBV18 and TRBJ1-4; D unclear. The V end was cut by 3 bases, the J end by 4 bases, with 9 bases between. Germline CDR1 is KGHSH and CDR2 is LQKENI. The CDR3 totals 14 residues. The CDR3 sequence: CASSPVRGNEKLFF. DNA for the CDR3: TGTGCCAGCTCACCGGTGCGGGGTAATGAAAAACTGTTTTTT.

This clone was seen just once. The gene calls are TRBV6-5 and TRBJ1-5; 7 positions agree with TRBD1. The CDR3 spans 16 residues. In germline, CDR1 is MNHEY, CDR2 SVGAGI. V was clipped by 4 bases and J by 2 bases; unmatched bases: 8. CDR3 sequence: CASSFQSGGRNQPQHF. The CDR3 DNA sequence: TGTGCCAGCAGTTTTCAATCAGGGGGGCGCAATCAGCCCCAGCATTTT.

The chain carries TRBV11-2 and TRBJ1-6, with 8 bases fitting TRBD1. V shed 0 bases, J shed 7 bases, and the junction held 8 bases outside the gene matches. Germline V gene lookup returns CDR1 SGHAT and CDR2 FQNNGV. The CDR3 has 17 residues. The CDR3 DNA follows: TGTGCCAGCAGCTTAGACCCACGGACAGGGAGGAATTCACCCCTCCACTTT. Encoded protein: CASSLDPRTGRNSPLHF.

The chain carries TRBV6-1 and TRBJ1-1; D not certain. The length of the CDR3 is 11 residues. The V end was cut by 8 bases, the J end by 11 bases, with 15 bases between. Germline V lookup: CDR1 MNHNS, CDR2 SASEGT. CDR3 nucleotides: TGTGCCAGCTTGACCGGGAAAAGGGCTTTCTTT. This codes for CASLTGKRAFF.